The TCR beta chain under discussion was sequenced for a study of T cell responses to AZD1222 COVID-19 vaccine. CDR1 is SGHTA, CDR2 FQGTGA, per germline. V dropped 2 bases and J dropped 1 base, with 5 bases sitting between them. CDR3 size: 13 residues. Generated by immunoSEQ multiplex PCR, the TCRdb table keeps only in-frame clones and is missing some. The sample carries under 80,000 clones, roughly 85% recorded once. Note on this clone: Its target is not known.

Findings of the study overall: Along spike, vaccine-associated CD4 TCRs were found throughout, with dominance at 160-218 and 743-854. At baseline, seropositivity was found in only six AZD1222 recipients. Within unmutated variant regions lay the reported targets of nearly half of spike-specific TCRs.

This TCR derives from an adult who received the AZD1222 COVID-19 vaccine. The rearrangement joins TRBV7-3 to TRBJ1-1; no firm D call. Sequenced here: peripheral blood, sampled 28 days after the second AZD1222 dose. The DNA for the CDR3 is TGTGCCAGCAGCTTATGGGGGAACACTGAAGCTTTCTTT. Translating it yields CASSLWGNTEAFF.